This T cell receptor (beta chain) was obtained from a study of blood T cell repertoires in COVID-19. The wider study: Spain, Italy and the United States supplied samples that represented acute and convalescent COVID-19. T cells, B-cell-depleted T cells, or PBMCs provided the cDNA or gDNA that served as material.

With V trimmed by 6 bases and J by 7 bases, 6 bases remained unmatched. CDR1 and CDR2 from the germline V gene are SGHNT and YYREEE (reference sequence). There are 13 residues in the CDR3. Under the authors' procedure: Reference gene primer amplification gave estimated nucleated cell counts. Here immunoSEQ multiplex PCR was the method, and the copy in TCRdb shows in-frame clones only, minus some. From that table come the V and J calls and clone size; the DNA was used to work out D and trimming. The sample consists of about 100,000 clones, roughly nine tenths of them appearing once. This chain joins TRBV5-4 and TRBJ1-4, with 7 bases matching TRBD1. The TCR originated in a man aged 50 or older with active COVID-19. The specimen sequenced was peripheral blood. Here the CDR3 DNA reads TGTGCCAGCACCATCGACAGGGCTGAAAAACTGTTTTTT. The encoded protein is CASTIDRAEKLFF.